This TCR beta chain came from a study of CD8+CD57+ T cells in acquired aplastic anemia. Study details: Yields of DNA that came from sorted CD4+ and CD8+ cells averaged roughly 3.2 ug. Reads per healthy sample averaged roughly 9.9 million (CD4+) and 11 million to 14 million (CD8+). Findings and caveats of the study: Statistical testing detected no significant gap in CD8+ Simpson's diversity between patients and controls. Common to patients and controls were twenty-nine CD8+ CDR3 sequences.

Of note for this clonotype: What it binds is unknown.

Profiling of TCR beta VDJ combinations and CDR3 sequences used genomic DNA as template. TCRdb redid the calling of the reads with MiXCR, one entry per CDR3 protein. Seen here are some 410,000 distinct CDR3 sequences, approximately 70% observed once, and the top ten hold more than 3.5%. The CDR3 is 11 amino acids. The germline V and J ends were trimmed by 2 bases and 12 bases, with 12 bases remaining between them. Germline CDR1 and CDR2: SGDLS and YYNGEE. This clonotype was obtained from a human donor in good health, serving as a control. What was sequenced was sorted CD4+, CD8+, or CD8+CD57+ T cells (not recorded which) from PBMCs. The chain has TRBV9 and TRBJ2-7; D not certain. CDR3 protein: CASSVQPGRYF. The CDR3 nucleotides are TGTGCCAGCAGCGTCCAACCCGGGCGGTACTTC.